What follows are 8 T cell receptor beta chains derived from one specimen sequenced in a study of T cell repertoires in cytomegalovirus infection. TCRdb reanalysed the reads using MiXCR and keeps one entry per CDR3 protein. This repertoire shows around 170,000 distinct CDR3 sequences, over 15% found once; its top ten account for around 19%. The sequenced sample consisted of CD8+ T cells from PBMCs. The origin of the receptors is a human donor in good health (CMV status not recorded). Some clones in this sample may be carry-over from other donors' samples.

This clonotype was found a few times. V and J are TRBV6-6 and TRBJ2-3; 7 bases match TRBD2. Germline V gives CDR1 MNHNY, CDR2 SVGAGI (reference sequence). J was trimmed by 11 bases and V by 0 bases; bases with no gene match: 14. This CDR3 spans 16 amino acids. CDR3 amino acids: CASSYSIPSGKGLQYF. The CDR3 DNA reads TGTGCCAGCAGTTACTCGATTCCTAGCGGCAAAGGGTTGCAGTATTTT.

This clonotype was seen only a few times. The rearrangement joins TRBV27 to TRBJ2-2, with no clear D. This CDR3 has 15 residues. Germline CDR1 MNHEY, CDR2 SMNVEV (reference sequence). V was shortened by 5 bases and J by 0 bases, with 10 bases between the two germline ends. This chain's CDR3 is CASSLQVPNTGELFF. In DNA, the CDR3 is TGTGCCAGCAGTCTACAAGTTCCGAACACCGGGGAGCTGTTTTTT.

The table lists this clonotype with many counts. The chain links TRBV7-2 to TRBJ2-7; 9 bases match TRBD1. The trim removed 5 bases at V and 4 bases at J, leaving 12 bases unmatched. Germline V gene lookup returns CDR1 SGHTA and CDR2 FQGNSA. The CDR3 sequence is 16 residues long. CDR3 region: CASSPRPGTGIYEQYF. The DNA for the CDR3 is TGTGCCAGCAGCCCACGGCCAGGGACAGGGATTTACGAGCAGTACTTC. The entire variable domain, with the rest obtained from reference TRBV7-2 and TRBJ2-7, is as follows: GAGVSQSPSNKVTEKGKDVELRCDPISGHTALYWYRQSLGQGLEFLIYFQGNSAPDKSGLPSDRFSAERTGGSVSTLTIQRTQQEDSAVYLCASSPRPGTGIYEQYFGPGTRLTVT.

The chain joins TRBV6-5 to TRBJ1-2; D is unresolved. Germline CDR1 and CDR2: MNHEY and SVGAGI. The CDR3 is 15 residues long. Between the trimmed V and J ends, which lost 0 bases and 4 bases, there was a span of 12 bases. The CDR3 DNA follows: TGTGCCAGCAGTTACTCAGAAGGTCGTGGCTATGGCTACACCTTC. Translating it yields CASSYSEGRGYGYTF.

This clonotype was found a few times. V and J are TRBV7-2 and TRBJ2-1; D possibly corresponds to TRBD1 (6 bases). Trimming stripped 5 bases from V and 4 bases from J, with 27 bases between. The CDR3 contains 19 residues. Germline CDR1 is SGHTA and CDR2 is FQGNSA. For the CDR3, the DNA is TGTGCCAGCAGCGGCCCAGGGGCAGATCTGGGCAGCGGTTACAATGAGCAGTTCTTC. Encoded protein: CASSGPGADLGSGYNEQFF.

The V call is TRBV7-2, the J call TRBJ1-2; 10 positions match TRBD1. The germline gives CDR1 SGHTA, CDR2 FQGNSA. The length of the CDR3 is 15 residues. Trimming at V came to 4 bases and at J to 3 bases, leaving 5 bases not matched to a gene. For the CDR3, the DNA is TGTGCCAGCAGCTCACCGGGACAGGGGCACTATGGCTACACCTTC. Translation gives CASSSPGQGHYGYTF.

The V and J genes are TRBV7-2 and TRBJ1-5; D is unresolved. The CDR3 has 15 residues. The germline V and J ends were trimmed by 1 base and 8 bases, with 15 bases remaining between them. CDR1 SGHTA and CDR2 FQGNSA come from the germline V gene. CDR3 amino acids: CASSLGVVTREPQHF. CDR3 bases: TGTGCCAGCAGCTTAGGGGTTGTCACGAGAGAGCCCCAGCATTTT.

The chain joins TRBV5-6 to TRBJ1-1; 7 bases agree with TRBD1. The CDR3 is made up of 13 amino acids. V shed 4 bases and J 6 bases; nucleotides not matched to a gene: 6. The germline gives CDR1 SGHDT, CDR2 YYEEEE. The chain's CDR3 is CASSLGTAAEAFF. The DNA of the CDR3 is TGTGCCAGCAGCCTCGGGACAGCAGCTGAAGCTTTCTTT. Full variable domain (outside the CDR3, taken from reference TRBV5-6 and TRBJ1-1): DAGVTQSPTHLIKTRGQQVTLRCSPKSGHDTVSWYQQALGQGPQFIFQYYEEEERQRGNFPDRFSGHQFPNYSSELNVNALLLGDSALYLCASSLGTAAEAFFGQGTRLTVV.